This TCR beta chain derives from a study of blood T cell repertoires in COVID-19. Study context: The United States, Italy and Spain provided the acute and convalescent COVID-19 samples. PBMCs, B-cell-depleted T cells, or T cells were the source of the cDNA or gDNA that made up the material.

In the original analysis: Estimates of nucleated cell counts were drawn from the amplification of reference gene primers. Produced via immunoSEQ multiplex PCR; TCRdb's table is partial and in-frame only. The V and J calls and clone size are taken from that table; D and trimming were inferred from the DNA. The sample includes about 200,000 clones, around nine tenths seen only once; the top ten take 6.2%. The V end was cut by 3 bases, the J end by 0 bases, with 12 bases between. Germline-derived CDR1 and CDR2 are LNHDA and SQIVND (reference sequence). This CDR3 is 17 amino acids long. The sequenced material came from peripheral blood. The gene calls are TRBV19 and TRBJ1-6, with unresolved D. The sequence derives from a woman in her thirties or forties who had recovered from COVID-19. CDR3 sequence reads: CASSMRKESSYNSPLHF. The CDR3 DNA sequence: TGTGCCAGTAGTATGAGGAAGGAGAGCTCCTATAATTCACCCCTCCACTTT.